This note documents a single TCR beta chain sequence. Its antigen is not known. TCRdb reanalyzed the 5' RACE reads and collapses them to one entry per CDR3 protein, without DNA. The sample has under 500,000 distinct CDR3 sequences. The sample is drawn from a study of T cells expressing NK-cell markers. Study-wide background: It was from sorted CD3+CD56+NKG2C+, CD3+CD56+NKG2C- and CD3+CD56-NKG2C+ T cells that TCR beta repertoires came. Findings and caveats of the study: Each of a handful of donors carried dominant NKG2C+ clonotypes accounting for about 1.0-7.0% of CD8+ T cells. Expanded clones of NKG2C+ T cells had an unclear HCMV specificity.

Per the germline V gene, CDR1 is SGDLS and CDR2 is YYNGEE. The CDR3 is 14 residues long. The clonotype originates from a woman between 18 and 69 years old in good health. J is TRBJ2-7 and V is TRBV9; the TCRdb D gene call, TRBD2, has no DNA to confirm it. Sequencing used blood T cells: a sorted CD56 or NKG2C T cell subset, CD4+ or CD8+ T cells, or bulk PBMC T cells (not recorded which). CDR3 in amino acids: CASSTEGDSYEQYF.